The rows below give T cell receptor beta chains drawn from one sample of a study of T cell responses to AZD1222 COVID-19 vaccine. Only in-frame clones appear in the TCRdb table, and some are missing; sequencing was by immunoSEQ multiplex PCR. The table lists fewer than 110,000 clones, 91% of them singletons. Sample: peripheral blood, taken on day 0 of AZD1222 vaccination. Receptors originate from an adult in good health. The CDR3 runs from the conserved cysteine through the conserved F or W. Fields, in order: V gene, D gene, clone size, J gene, CDR3 DNA, CDR3 protein. D genes are given only for firm matches. Clone size is stated in some rows and not others, as once, few, many or a class when expanded.

v_call: TRBV18
d_call: .
clone_size: .
j_call: TRBJ2-5
cdr3_nt: TGTGCCAGCTCACCATCCCAGACAGGTCTAGAGACCCAGTACTTC
cdr3_aa: CASSPSQTGLETQYF

v_call: TRBV12-3/TRBV12-4
d_call: .
clone_size: .
j_call: TRBJ1-2
cdr3_nt: TGTGCCAGCAGTTTATCGCTTAACTATGGCTACACCTTC
cdr3_aa: CASSLSLNYGYTF

v_call: TRBV13
d_call: .
clone_size: .
j_call: TRBJ1-2
cdr3_nt: TGTGCCAGCAGCTTCGGGGAGGGAAACTATGGCTACACCTTC
cdr3_aa: CASSFGEGNYGYTF

v_call: TRBV3-1/TRBV3-2
d_call: .
clone_size: .
j_call: TRBJ1-2
cdr3_nt: TGTGCCAGCAGCCAAGATCTCTATGGCTACACCTTC
cdr3_aa: CASSQDLYGYTF

v_call: TRBV10-3
d_call: TRBD2
clone_size: .
j_call: TRBJ2-2
cdr3_nt: TGTGCCATCCCAGCGGGGGGTCTCACCGGGGAGCTGTTTTTT
cdr3_aa: CAIPAGGLTGELFF

v_call: TRBV6-1
d_call: TRBD1
clone_size: .
j_call: TRBJ1-5
cdr3_nt: TGTGCCAGCAGTGAAAACAGGGGTCAGCCCCAGCATTTT
cdr3_aa: CASSENRGQPQHF

v_call: TRBV6-5
d_call: .
clone_size: .
j_call: TRBJ1-1
cdr3_nt: TGTGCCAGCGGAATTGCGGGAGCTGAAGCTTTCTTT
cdr3_aa: CASGIAGAEAFF

v_call: TRBV5-4
d_call: .
clone_size: once
j_call: TRBJ2-5
cdr3_nt: TGTGCCAGCATGACCGACCTCGGGGAGACCCAGTACTTC
cdr3_aa: CASMTDLGETQYF

v_call: TRBV18
d_call: .
clone_size: once
j_call: TRBJ2-7
cdr3_nt: TGTGCCAGCTCCACAACAGCCAGCTCCTACGAGCAGTACTTC
cdr3_aa: CASSTTASSYEQYF

v_call: TRBV5-4
d_call: .
clone_size: .
j_call: TRBJ1-1
cdr3_nt: TGTGCCGTCGCGGGGGGCGGCACTGAAGCTTTCTTT
cdr3_aa: CAVAGGGTEAFF